A single sample is the source of the 28 T cell receptor beta chains below, sequenced in a study of cytomegalovirus exposure and HLA in healthy donors. The primer mix had 60 Vbeta and 13 Jbeta primers. The assay was immunoSEQ multiplex PCR, and TCRdb's table has in-frame clones only and misses some. The table lists about 38,000 clones, roughly 90% of them singletons, with roughly 11% in the top ten. The specimen sequenced was PBMCs. The receptors shown here come from a woman aged 35 to 49 in good health and CMV-seropositive.

A few counts support this clone. The rearrangement uses TRBV4-3 and TRBJ1-2; perhaps TRBD1 as D (6 bases). The length of the CDR3 is 17 residues. Germline loops: CDR1 LGHNA, CDR2 YSLEER. V lost 3 bases, J lost 2 bases, and 19 bases lay in between. The DNA for the CDR3 is TGCGCCAGCAGCCAGCAGTTCCCCATAGGGGGAAACTATGGCTACACCTTC. The encoded protein is CASSQQFPIGGNYGYTF.

The chain carries TRBV28 and TRBJ1-2, with 7 bases aligning to TRBD1. The CDR3 length is 15 residues. After removal of 2 bases from V and 8 bases from J, the junction contained 11 bases not matched to a gene. Per the germline V gene, CDR1 is MDHEN and CDR2 is SYDVKM. CDR3 bases: TGTGCCAGCAGTTTACCTTTGGGGACAGACAAGGGCTACACCTTC. Its translation is CASSLPLGTDKGYTF.

The chain combines TRBV6-1 with TRBJ1-1; D unclear. CDR3 size: 14 residues. From germline, CDR1 is MNHNS and CDR2 SASEGT. V gave up 10 bases and J gave up 0 bases, with 15 bases separating them. CDR3 DNA sequence: TGTGCCACCTCCTTAGCGGAGGTGAACACTGAAGCTTTCTTT. Translated, it gives CATSLAEVNTEAFF.

The chain recombines TRBV2 with TRBJ2-3; D is possibly TRBD2 (6 bases). The CDR3 has 14 residues. Germline lookup yields CDR1 SNHLY and CDR2 FYNNEI. V was shortened by 4 bases and J by 5 bases, with 13 bases between the two germline ends. The CDR3 DNA reads TGTGCCAGCAGTGTCTTTGGGGGGAGAGATACGCAGTATTTT. Translated: CASSVFGGRDTQYF.

The V and J genes are TRBV6-6 and TRBJ1-4, with 7 bases fitting TRBD1. In germline, CDR1 is MNHNY, CDR2 SVGAGI (reference sequence). Unmatched junction bases numbered 13, after V lost 6 bases and J lost 6 bases. CDR3 length: 16 amino acids. DNA for the CDR3: TGTGCCAGCAGAACTTGGGGAACAGGGGTGGATGAAAAACTGTTTTTT. Protein sequence: CASRTWGTGVDEKLFF.

Points on this clone: One end of the junction varies from germline; a read error may be responsible. The V call is TRBV4-2, the J call TRBJ2-1; 10 nucleotides align to TRBD2. Per germline, CDR1 LGHNA and CDR2 YNFKEQ. This CDR3 is built from 13 residues. DNA of the CDR3: TGTGTCAGCGGTAGCGGGGGGAACCGTGAGCAGTTCTTC. Amino acids: CVSGSGGNREQFF.

The chain has TRBV7-2 and TRBJ2-5; 9 bases line up with TRBD1. CDR1 SGHTA and CDR2 FQGNSA come from the germline V gene. V lost 5 bases and J lost 4; bases outside the gene matches: 2. The CDR3 is 13 residues long. This CDR3 reads CASSADRGETQYF. The CDR3 nucleotides are TGTGCCAGCAGCGCGGACAGGGGAGAGACCCAGTACTTC.

The chain employs TRBV4-1 and TRBJ2-3, with D possibly TRBD2 on 5 matching bases. CDR1 and CDR2 from the germline V gene are MGHRA and YSYEKL. This CDR3 region has 13 residues. V lost 4 bases, J lost 8 bases, and 13 bases lay in between. The CDR3 protein is CASSPPDRGTQYF. The CDR3, as DNA: TGCGCCAGCAGCCCACCTGACCGGGGTACGCAGTATTTT.

As for this clone: At one end the junction does not follow the germline gene, possibly because of a read error. This CDR3 reads CASSFDRVNTEASF. The CDR3 nucleotides read TGCGCCAGCAGCTTTGACAGGGTGAACACTGAAGCTTCCTTT. J is TRBJ1-1 and V is TRBV5-1; 7 positions agree with TRBD1. The CDR3 is 14 amino acids. Germline assignment: CDR1 SGHRS and CDR2 YFSETQ.

V is TRBV7-2 and J is TRBJ2-1; 8 bases line up with TRBD2. V trimming: 5 bases; J trimming: 0 bases; junction bases outside the gene matches: 6. Germline CDR1 is SGHTA and CDR2 is FQGNSA. CDR3 length: 16 residues. The CDR3 reads CASSRQRGSSYNEQFF. The CDR3 bases are TGTGCCAGCAGCCGACAGCGGGGGAGCTCCTACAATGAGCAGTTCTTC.

This clone turned up a few times. At one end, the junction sequence differs from germline, possibly due to a read error. The genes are TRBV10-2 and TRBJ1-1; no clear D. Looked up from germline, CDR1 is WSHSY and CDR2 is SAAADI. The CDR3 covers 11 residues. CDR3 sequence: CASKSLGAALF. In DNA, the CDR3 is TGCGCCAGCAAAAGTCTGGGAGCGGCACTCTTT.

The V and J genes are TRBV2 and TRBJ2-1; the match to TRBD2 covers 10 bases. The junction had 11 bases not matched to a gene; V was cut back by 3 bases and J by 0 bases. The germline V gene has CDR1 SNHLY and CDR2 FYNNEI. The CDR3 spans 19 residues. In DNA, the CDR3 is TGTGCCAGCAGTGAGAGATTAGCGGGGGGCTGGGTCTCCTACAATGAGCAGTTCTTC. Protein sequence: CASSERLAGGWVSYNEQFF.

The chain carries TRBV28 and TRBJ2-2; possible D gene TRBD1, 5 bases. The V gene's germline CDR1 is MDHEN and CDR2 SYDVKM. V lost 7 bases and J 1 base, leaving 16 bases between the germline ends. There are 16 residues in the CDR3. CDR3: CASTRTLSVNTGELFF. In DNA, the CDR3 is TGTGCCAGCACCCGGACACTCTCCGTGAACACCGGGGAGCTGTTTTTT. The full variable domain, rest sourced from reference TRBV28 and TRBJ2-2, is DVKVTQSSRYLVKRTGEKVFLECVQDMDHENMFWYRQDPGLGLRLIYFSYDVKMKEKGDIPEGYSVSREKKERFSLILESASTNQTSMYLCASTRTLSVNTGELFFGEGSRLTVL.

This clone was counted a single time. The chain uses TRBV11-2 and TRBJ2-7; TRBD2 is a possible D gene (6 bases). The CDR3 covers 13 residues. The V gene lost 3 bases and the J gene lost 7 bases, with 13 bases spanning the gap. Germline-derived CDR1 and CDR2 are SGHAT and FQNNGV. In nucleotides, the CDR3 is TGTGCCAGCAGCTTTGGAGGGGCGGGGGAGCAGTACTTC. Translating gives CASSFGGAGEQYF.

V is TRBV9 and J is TRBJ1-1; TRBD1 matches at 7 bases. The CDR3 is 15 residues long. Germline V lookup: CDR1 SGDLS, CDR2 YYNGEE. Trimming removed 3 bases from V and 0 bases from J; junction bases left unmatched: 5. The CDR3 sequence: CASSASGTVNTEAFF. Written as DNA, the CDR3 is TGTGCCAGCAGCGCCTCCGGGACAGTGAACACTGAAGCTTTCTTT.

The chain uses TRBV10-3 and TRBJ2-2, with 10 bases aligning to TRBD1. V shed 4 bases, J shed 7 bases, and the junction held 9 bases outside the gene matches. Germline lookup yields CDR1 ENHRY and CDR2 SYGVKD. The CDR3 has 16 amino acids. The CDR3 here is CAISGSGQGKDGELFF. The CDR3 DNA follows: TGTGCCATCAGTGGATCGGGACAGGGGAAAGACGGGGAGCTGTTTTTT.

This clone was counted once. The rearrangement uses TRBV5-4 and TRBJ2-7; 8 bases are a match to TRBD2. J gave up 0 bases and V 4 bases, and 12 bases lay outside the gene matches. CDR3 length equals 17 residues. Germline V gives CDR1 SGHNT, CDR2 YYREEE (reference sequence). CDR3 protein: CASSVKSSSGGSYEQYF. The CDR3 DNA follows: TGTGCCAGCAGCGTAAAAAGTAGCAGCGGGGGCTCCTACGAGCAGTACTTC.

V usage is TRBV15 and J usage is TRBJ2-1; unclear D gene. CDR3 length equals 14 residues. V was shortened by 3 bases and J by 6 bases, with 12 bases between the two germline ends. Germline lookup yields CDR1 LNHNV and CDR2 YYDKDF (reference sequence). CDR3 in amino acids: CATSRPLTFNEQFF. The CDR3 DNA reads as TGTGCCACCAGCAGGCCGTTGACATTCAATGAGCAGTTCTTC.

This clone was seen a single time. The genes are TRBV18 and TRBJ2-7; 8 bases match TRBD2. The CDR3 is made up of 14 amino acids. The V gene end was trimmed by 3 bases and the J gene end by 1 base; junction bases not matched to a gene: 2. Germline lookup yields CDR1 KGHSH and CDR2 LQKENI. CDR3: CASSPGTSSYEQYF. CDR3 in DNA: TGTGCCAGCTCACCTGGGACTAGTTCCTACGAGCAGTACTTC.

The chain recombines TRBV15 with TRBJ2-3; TRBD2 matches at 9 bases. From germline, CDR1 is LNHNV and CDR2 YYDKDF (reference sequence). Trimming at V came to 3 bases and at J to 7 bases, leaving 8 bases not matched to a gene. The CDR3 has 15 amino acids. CDR3 in DNA: TGTGCCACCAGCAGGGCGGGGGGGCAAGGGTATACGCAGTATTTT. Protein sequence: CATSRAGGQGYTQYF.

V is TRBV2 and J is TRBJ2-3; TRBD1 matches at 8 bases. This CDR3 region has 16 residues. CDR1 and CDR2 (germline): SNHLY, FYNNEI. Losses at the gene ends were 7 bases for V and 0 bases for J; bases not matched to a gene: 9. The CDR3 sequence is CASTEGGQASTDTQYF. The CDR3, as DNA: TGTGCCAGCACCGAAGGGGGACAGGCTAGCACAGATACGCAGTATTTT.

This chain links TRBV28 with TRBJ2-1, with 7 bases fitting TRBD2. From germline, CDR1 is MDHEN and CDR2 SYDVKM. The ends lost 1 base at V and 5 bases at J; junction bases unmatched: 11. CDR3 length: 17 residues. The CDR3 region has the DNA TGTGCCAGCAGTTTATTGTTTTCTGGGAGGGAACACAATGAGCAGTTCTTC. It yields the protein CASSLLFSGREHNEQFF.

The chain is built from TRBV19 and TRBJ2-5; the match to TRBD1 covers 12 bases. The CDR3 consists of 17 residues. The germline gives CDR1 LNHDA, CDR2 SQIVND (reference sequence). Trimming at V came to 9 bases and at J to 5 bases, leaving 16 bases not matched to a gene. The CDR3 DNA reads TGTGCCAGGGGGTGCGCCCGGGACAGGGGGCGCCGGGAGACCCAGTACTTC. As protein: CARGCARDRGRRETQYF.

The chain recombines TRBV4-1 with TRBJ2-4, with a tentative D call TRBD2 (6 bases). CDR3 length: 13 residues. V lost 1 base and J lost 9, with 10 bases in between. Germline assignment: CDR1 MGHRA and CDR2 YSYEKL. The CDR3 spells CASSQGAGGIQYF. The CDR3 DNA is TGCGCCAGCAGCCAAGGGGCCGGGGGCATTCAGTACTTC.

CDR3 residues: CATSRARLAGANQPQHF. Here the CDR3 DNA reads TGTGCCACCAGCAGAGCTCGGCTTGCGGGGGCCAATCAGCCCCAGCATTTT. This chain uses TRBV15 with TRBJ1-5, with D perhaps matching TRBD1 (6 bases). This CDR3 is built from 17 residues. Germline V gene lookup returns CDR1 LNHNV and CDR2 YYDKDF (reference sequence). The ends were cut back, 1 base at V and 3 bases at J, with 16 bases in the middle.

The rearrangement joins TRBV27 to TRBJ2-7; 9 bases map to TRBD1. This CDR3 region has 14 residues. The germline CDR1 and CDR2 sequences are MNHEY and SMNVEV (reference sequence). J was trimmed by 6 bases and V by 3 bases; bases with no gene match: 6. Here the CDR3 reads CASSFRDRAGEQYF. The CDR3 nucleotides are TGTGCCAGCAGTTTCCGGGACAGGGCCGGCGAGCAGTACTTC.

The chain recombines TRBV5-4 with TRBJ2-3, with 7 positions matching TRBD2. Germline lookup yields CDR1 SGHNT and CDR2 YYREEE (reference sequence). The trim removed 1 base at V and 0 bases at J, leaving 5 bases unmatched. The CDR3 runs to 16 residues. CDR3 sequence: CASSLRLALSTDTQYF. The CDR3 DNA follows: TGTGCCAGCAGCTTGCGACTAGCCCTTAGCACAGATACGCAGTATTTT.

This chain uses TRBV7-3 with TRBJ2-1; 13 positions match TRBD2. This CDR3 is built from 16 residues. Trimming removed 3 bases from V and 2 bases from J; junction bases left unmatched: 1. Germline loops: CDR1 SGHTA, CDR2 FQGTGA. Written as DNA, the CDR3 is TGTGCCAGCAGCTTCACTAGCGGGGGGGCCTACAATGAGCAGTTCTTC. The encoded protein is CASSFTSGGAYNEQFF.